This T cell receptor beta chain was sequenced during a study of breast tumors, draining lymph nodes, adjacent tissues. This clonotype was counted at least ten times. Its cognate antigen is unknown. Study results and caveats: The data were judged consistent with most tumor T cells coming from lymph node and expanding in tumor. Tumor TCR diversity was below lymph nodes but above nontumor tissue. The lymph node origin of tumor T cells was framed as consistent with a hypothesis, not demonstrated.

TCRdb re-called the multiplex PCR reads through MiXCR, storing one row per CDR3 protein. Of more than 15,000 distinct CDR3 sequences listed, around 60% were seen once; the top ten hold about 20%. The sequence was obtained from a female donor with breast cancer. Some clones in this sample may be carry-over from other donors' samples. Source material: tumor-adjacent breast tissue.

CDR3 in DNA: TGTGCCAGCAGAATGAACTCAAAGTATGGCTACACCTTC. It encodes CASRMNSKYGYTF. The rearrangement joins TRBV28 to TRBJ1-2; D unresolved. Trimming took off 6 bases at V and 5 bases at J, with 13 bases between the two ends. The V gene's germline CDR1 is MDHEN and CDR2 SYDVKM. The CDR3 length is 13 residues.